This T cell receptor (beta chain) was found in a study of OX40 agonist ivuxolimab in advanced cancers. For the study in its entirety: Ivuxolimab, which targeted the costimulatory receptor OX40 (CD134), was an agonistic, fully human IgG2 monoclonal antibody. Intravenous ivuxolimab was administered to patients every 2 weeks at six dose levels: 0.01, 0.1, 0.3, 1.5, 3 and 10 mg/kg. Of the approximately 50 dose-escalation patients, hepatocellular carcinoma was present in about 19, melanoma in some 15, renal cell carcinoma in 9 and head and neck cancer in 9. The dose-escalation cohort was 82.7% male with a mean age of around 64 years, ranging from about 23 to 85. Prior anti-PD-1, anti-PD-L1 or anti-CTLA-4 therapy was permitted, and checkpoint inhibitors had been received by approximately 39% of dose-escalation patients. Partial responses occurred in three dose-escalation patients: two with cutaneous melanoma and one with hepatocellular carcinoma. The point of sequencing TCRbeta in the periphery was to test whether ivuxolimab changed TCR sequence diversity and drove clonal T-cell expansion. The paper reports the monotherapy dose-escalation portion (N of about 51 patients) of the phase I ivuxolimab trial.

Genomic DNA was extracted from sorted cells for sequencing of the TCRbeta CDR3 region. The immunoSEQ Assay was used to sequence the TCRbeta CDR3 regions. TCRdb carries this immuneACCESS record with in-frame sequences only. Its versions omit some clonotypes, under half of them owing to an unresolved V gene in the studies checked, with the rest unexplained. The sample has approximately 53,000 clones on record, roughly 93% of them singletons. Almost 25% of the sample is in the top ten clones. V was cut back by 3 bases and J by 6 bases, leaving a gap of 9 bases between them. The CDR3 starts with the cysteine, ends with the phenylalanine, and has 13 residues. The entry retains the CDR3 DNA only, 39 bases that are in frame from base 1. As encoded in the germline V gene, CDR1 is SGHDT while CDR2 is YYEEEE. A word on this clone: Its target antigen remains unknown. Base qualities are missing; no much larger clone stands one base away.

General conclusions and limits of the study: In the 0.1-3.0 mg/kg groups, partial responders had among the lowest normalized peripheral clonal expansion, particularly in CD8+ T cells. At doses of 0.1 to 3.0 mg/kg, clonal expansion of both CD4+ and CD8+ T cells in blood was seen between baseline and week 6. Low levels of normalized T-cell clonal expansion were also seen in some nonresponding patients. The antigen specificity of the peripheral T cells that underwent clonal expansion was not determined. After ivuxolimab, expanded clones were on average more numerous among CD8+ T cells than among CD4+ T cells.

The trial excluded patients who had a history of autoimmune disease or were on systemic immunosuppression. Peripheral blood for TCR sequencing was collected from all dose cohorts at baseline, on cycle 4 day 1, and on cycle 7 day 1. The samples were taken from a phase I, first-in-human, multicenter, open-label dose-escalation trial of ivuxolimab. The trial enrolled adults with locally advanced or metastatic head and neck squamous cell, hepatocellular, melanoma or renal cell carcinoma. Before TCR sequencing, CD4+ T cells and CD8+ T cells were sorted from peripheral blood as separate populations. This receptor was obtained from an adult with an advanced solid tumor such as melanoma, head and neck, liver or kidney cancer. The sequencing here drew on CD4+ or CD8+ T cells sorted from blood, taken in a trial of the OX40 agonist ivuxolimab. The rearrangement combines TRBV5-6 with TRBJ2-2; the D gene lacks a confident call. The base sequence is TGTGCCAGCAGCTATCTTAAGGCCGGGGAGCTGTTTTTT. Translated, it reads CASSYLKAGELFF.